Listed below are T cell receptor beta chains from one sample, sequenced in a study of shared clonotypes between healthy human individuals. The data were produced by immunoSEQ multiplex PCR, yet TCRdb's version contains in-frame clones alone and is incomplete. The sample lists approximately 2,000,000 clones, less than 95% occurring once. Sequencing was performed on naive CD4+ T cells from PBMCs. These receptor sequences come from a man between 18 and 29 years old in good health. Some clones in this sample may be carry-over from other donors' samples. The CDR3 runs from the conserved cysteine through the conserved F or W. Each record gives: J gene, V gene, CDR3 length, clone size, D gene, CDR3 DNA, CDR3 protein. The D gene is left open where the match is weak. Clone sizes are given selectively: once, few, many, or a class where the clone is expanded.

J gene: TRBJ1-4
V gene: TRBV15
CDR3 length: 14
clone size: NA
D gene: NA
CDR3 DNA: TGTGCCACTCGCGAGGGTAGAATGGGTGAAAAACTGTTTTTT
CDR3 protein: CATREGRMGEKLFF

J gene: TRBJ1-2
V gene: TRBV11-1
CDR3 length: 14
clone size: NA
D gene: NA
CDR3 DNA: TGTGCCAGCAGCTTAATGCCAGGCAAAGATCACTACACCTTC
CDR3 protein: CASSLMPGKDHYTF

J gene: TRBJ2-7
V gene: TRBV30
CDR3 length: 11
clone size: NA
D gene: NA
CDR3 DNA: TGTGCCTGGAGACGTAGCTACGAGCAGTACTTC
CDR3 protein: CAWRRSYEQYF

J gene: TRBJ2-3
V gene: TRBV5-1
CDR3 length: 15
clone size: NA
D gene: NA
CDR3 DNA: TGCGCCAGCAGCTGGCAGGGGCCTAGCACAGATACGCAGTATTTT
CDR3 protein: CASSWQGPSTDTQYF

J gene: TRBJ2-5
V gene: TRBV9
CDR3 length: 14
clone size: NA
D gene: NA
CDR3 DNA: TGTGCCAGCAGCGTGACGAGGGTCGGAGAGACCCAGTACTTC
CDR3 protein: CASSVTRVGETQYF

J gene: TRBJ1-1
V gene: TRBV28
CDR3 length: 12
clone size: NA
D gene: NA
CDR3 DNA: TGTGCCAGCAGTTTAGAAGCAGGGCGGGGGTTTTTT
CDR3 protein: CASSLEAGRGFF

J gene: TRBJ2-1
V gene: TRBV29-1
CDR3 length: 11
clone size: NA
D gene: NA
CDR3 DNA: TGCAGCGTTGATCTGTCGGGTGAGCAGTTCTTC
CDR3 protein: CSVDLSGEQFF

J gene: TRBJ1-1
V gene: TRBV19
CDR3 length: 14
clone size: few
D gene: NA
CDR3 DNA: TGTGCCAGTACCCCGCGGCGGGCCAACACTGAAGCTTTCTTT
CDR3 protein: CASTPRRANTEAFF

J gene: TRBJ2-1
V gene: TRBV5-1
CDR3 length: 15
clone size: NA
D gene: NA
CDR3 DNA: TGCGCCAGCAGCTCCAACCTAGGCTCCTACAATGAGCAGTTCTTC
CDR3 protein: CASSSNLGSYNEQFF

J gene: TRBJ2-5
V gene: TRBV15
CDR3 length: 15
clone size: NA
D gene: NA
CDR3 DNA: TGTGCCACCAGCAGATCTCTGACTAGTGAAGAGACCCAGTACTTC
CDR3 protein: CATSRSLTSEETQYF

J gene: TRBJ2-1
V gene: TRBV2
CDR3 length: 17
clone size: NA
D gene: TRBD2
CDR3 DNA: TGTGCCAGCAGGAGAAGCTCGGGCCTAGCGGGGTACAATGAGCAGTTCTTC
CDR3 protein: CASRRSSGLAGYNEQFF

J gene: TRBJ2-5
V gene: TRBV5-4
CDR3 length: 15
clone size: NA
D gene: TRBD2
CDR3 DNA: TGTGCCAGCAGCCCCCGGGGGGGGTCACAAGAGACCCAGTACTTC
CDR3 protein: CASSPRGGSQETQYF

J gene: TRBJ1-5
V gene: TRBV7-2
CDR3 length: 13
clone size: NA
D gene: NA
CDR3 DNA: TGTGCCAGCAGCTTAGAAGGTCACCAGCCCCAGCATTTT
CDR3 protein: CASSLEGHQPQHF

J gene: TRBJ1-2
V gene: TRBV5-1
CDR3 length: 14
clone size: NA
D gene: NA
CDR3 DNA: TGCGCCAGCAGCCAGGAGGCCGGAATCTATGGCTACACCTTC
CDR3 protein: CASSQEAGIYGYTF

J gene: TRBJ1-5
V gene: TRBV2
CDR3 length: 14
clone size: NA
D gene: NA
CDR3 DNA: TGTGCCAGCAGCGAACGACAGTCCAATCAGCCCCAGCATTTT
CDR3 protein: CASSERQSNQPQHF

J gene: TRBJ2-2
V gene: TRBV7-3
CDR3 length: 17
clone size: NA
D gene: TRBD2
CDR3 DNA: TGTGCCAGCAGTTCAATGGGACTAGCGCGTATGGCCGGGGAGCTGTTTTTT
CDR3 protein: CASSSMGLARMAGELFF

J gene: TRBJ1-1
V gene: TRBV5-4
CDR3 length: 16
clone size: NA
D gene: NA
CDR3 DNA: TGTGCCAGCAGCTTGGCCGGTCCAGGATTGAACACTGAAGCTTTCTTT
CDR3 protein: CASSLAGPGLNTEAFF

J gene: TRBJ1-3
V gene: TRBV11-2
CDR3 length: 12
clone size: NA
D gene: NA
CDR3 DNA: TGTGCCAGCAGCCCAATTAGAAACACCATATATTTT
CDR3 protein: CASSPIRNTIYF

J gene: TRBJ2-2
V gene: TRBV5-1
CDR3 length: 13
clone size: NA
D gene: NA
CDR3 DNA: TGCGCCAGCAGCTCTGGCCCCGCCGGGGAGCTGTTTTTT
CDR3 protein: CASSSGPAGELFF

J gene: TRBJ2-1
V gene: TRBV7-3
CDR3 length: 14
clone size: NA
D gene: NA
CDR3 DNA: TGTGCCAGCAGTCTCGCCAGCTTTCCAAATGAGCAGTTCTTC
CDR3 protein: CASSLASFPNEQFF

J gene: TRBJ2-1
V gene: TRBV7-2
CDR3 length: 15
clone size: NA
D gene: TRBD2
CDR3 DNA: TGTGCCAGCAGCTTAGCGATAGCGGGAGGGCAGGAGCAGTTCTTC
CDR3 protein: CASSLAIAGGQEQFF

J gene: TRBJ1-2
V gene: TRBV6-6
CDR3 length: 12
clone size: NA
D gene: NA
CDR3 DNA: TGTGCCAGCAGTTACGTCGCCGCCGGCTACACCTTC
CDR3 protein: CASSYVAAGYTF

J gene: TRBJ1-2
V gene: TRBV29-1
CDR3 length: 13
clone size: NA
D gene: NA
CDR3 DNA: TGCAGCGTTGTCGGCAGGGAAATTTCTGGCTACACCTTC
CDR3 protein: CSVVGREISGYTF

J gene: TRBJ2-2
V gene: TRBV2
CDR3 length: 15
clone size: NA
D gene: TRBD2
CDR3 DNA: TGTGCCAGCAGTGAGTTGCTAGCGGGAGGCGGGGAGCTGTTTTTT
CDR3 protein: CASSELLAGGGELFF

J gene: TRBJ2-7
V gene: TRBV30
CDR3 length: 13
clone size: NA
D gene: NA
CDR3 DNA: TGTGCCTGCAGACAGGCGGGATTCTACGAGCAGTACTTC
CDR3 protein: CACRQAGFYEQYF

J gene: TRBJ1-2
V gene: TRBV30
CDR3 length: 12
clone size: few
D gene: NA
CDR3 DNA: TGTGCCTGGAGTGTAGGAGGGTATGGCTACACCTTC
CDR3 protein: CAWSVGGYGYTF